The entry below gives a single TCR beta chain sequence along with its context. Its antigen is still unknown. CDR3 size: 14 residues. The germline CDR1 and CDR2 sequences are MNHNY and SVGAGI (reference sequence). The trim removed 5 bases at V and 8 bases at J, leaving 11 bases unmatched. This record belongs to a study of T cell repertoires in ileal Crohn's disease. Assay used: immunoSEQ multiplex PCR; TCRdb lists only in-frame clones, some missing. The data contain approximately 5,700 clones, 70% to 80% of them seen just once; the ten biggest clones take up approximately 40%. Broader study findings: Clonal expansions were more frequent in active smokers than non-smokers at surgery. Sorted CD8 T cells held more high-frequency clones than CD4. Endoscopic recurrence occurred in every patient whose clonality exceeded 26.8%.

Time point of the sample: inflamed ileum from the surgical specimen. Eligibility required adulthood, ileal or ileocolonic Crohn's disease and indicated ileocolonic resection. The receptor's source is an adult with Crohn's disease. This chain links TRBV6-6 with TRBJ1-2; the match to TRBD1 covers 7 bases. The sequencing sample was made of ileal tissue. CDR3 amino acids: CASSGTAQSGGYTF. DNA for the CDR3: TGTGCCAGCAGTGGGACAGCCCAATCGGGGGGCTACACCTTC.